Listed below are T cell receptor beta chains from one sample, sequenced in a study of blood T cell repertoires in COVID-19. The table came from immunoSEQ multiplex PCR; TCRdb's copy has only in-frame clones and leaves some out. The sample records 250,000 to 300,000 clones, roughly 84% being singletons. What was sequenced was PBMCs or T cells enriched from blood (not recorded which). These receptor sequences come from a woman aged 50 to 60 who had been exposed to COVID-19. Each CDR3 is given with its conserved first and last residue. Each record gives: D gene, J gene, V gene, clone size, CDR3 DNA, CDR3 protein. A D gene is named only where the DNA matches it firmly. Expanded clones are given a class, and other clones once, few, many or no size at all.

d_call: .; j_call: TRBJ2-7; v_call: TRBV6-5; clone_size: .; cdr3_nt: TGTGCCAGCAGTTACTCAGGAGGGGGCCCGCTGGAGCAGTACTTC; cdr3_aa: CASSYSGGGPLEQYF
d_call: TRBD2; j_call: TRBJ2-5; v_call: TRBV12-3/TRBV12-4; clone_size: .; cdr3_nt: TGTGCCAGCACCCGGGGGGGGAGAGAGACCCAGTACTTC; cdr3_aa: CASTRGGRETQYF
d_call: .; j_call: TRBJ2-3; v_call: TRBV10-1; clone_size: .; cdr3_nt: TGCGCCAGCAGTGAGGGACTAACGAGAGGGACAGCAGATACGCAGTATTTT; cdr3_aa: CASSEGLTRGTADTQYF
d_call: TRBD1; j_call: TRBJ2-7; v_call: TRBV7-2; clone_size: .; cdr3_nt: TGTGCCAGCAGCTTGGACAGGGGCCAGTACGAGCAGTACTTC; cdr3_aa: CASSLDRGQYEQYF
d_call: TRBD1; j_call: TRBJ2-6; v_call: TRBV12-5; clone_size: .; cdr3_nt: TGTGCTAGTGGAACGGGACAGGGCTCTGGGGCCAACGTCCTGACTTTC; cdr3_aa: CASGTGQGSGANVLTF
d_call: .; j_call: TRBJ1-1; v_call: TRBV6-2/TRBV6-3; clone_size: few; cdr3_nt: TGTGCCAGCAGTTACTCCCTCGGGACATCGGGGACTGAAGCTTTCTTT; cdr3_aa: CASSYSLGTSGTEAFF
d_call: TRBD1; j_call: TRBJ1-1; v_call: TRBV12-3/TRBV12-4; clone_size: .; cdr3_nt: TGTGCCAGCAGTTCCCGGACAGGGACGGCTTTCTTT; cdr3_aa: CASSSRTGTAFF
d_call: .; j_call: TRBJ2-3; v_call: TRBV6-1; clone_size: .; cdr3_nt: TGTGCCAGCAGTGATACCGATCAGGGAACAGATACGCAGTATTTT; cdr3_aa: CASSDTDQGTDTQYF
d_call: TRBD2; j_call: TRBJ2-1; v_call: TRBV11-1; clone_size: .; cdr3_nt: TGTGCCAGCAGCTTACGGGCGGGGGGGTCCTACAATGAGCAGTTCTTC; cdr3_aa: CASSLRAGGSYNEQFF
d_call: .; j_call: TRBJ1-2; v_call: TRBV29-1; clone_size: .; cdr3_nt: TGCAGCCGCGACAGGTTCCGCCATGGCTACACCTTC; cdr3_aa: CSRDRFRHGYTF
d_call: .; j_call: TRBJ2-5; v_call: TRBV5-8; clone_size: .; cdr3_nt: TGTGCCAGCAGCTTCGCCGTTCAGGGGGGCGAGACCCAGTACTTC; cdr3_aa: CASSFAVQGGETQYF
d_call: .; j_call: TRBJ1-1; v_call: TRBV12-3/TRBV12-4; clone_size: few; cdr3_nt: TGTGCCAGTTATACAGGGAACACTGAAGCTTTCTTT; cdr3_aa: CASYTGNTEAFF
d_call: .; j_call: TRBJ2-2; v_call: TRBV5-4; clone_size: .; cdr3_nt: TGTGCCAGCAGCCCACCCCCGGCAGGGTCCTCCACCGGGGAGCTGTTTTTT; cdr3_aa: CASSPPPAGSSTGELFF
d_call: .; j_call: TRBJ2-7; v_call: TRBV7-8; clone_size: few; cdr3_nt: TGTGCCAGCAGCCCCAGCGGTAGCTCCTACGAGCAGTACTTC; cdr3_aa: CASSPSGSSYEQYF
d_call: .; j_call: TRBJ1-4; v_call: TRBV4-2; clone_size: few; cdr3_nt: TGTGCCAGCAGCCAAGAACAGGGCCGAGAAAAACTGTTTTTT; cdr3_aa: CASSQEQGREKLFF
d_call: TRBD1; j_call: TRBJ2-7; v_call: TRBV27; clone_size: .; cdr3_nt: TGTGCCAGCAGCCATGCCGGGACAGGGATTACCTACGAGCAGTACTTC; cdr3_aa: CASSHAGTGITYEQYF
d_call: TRBD1; j_call: TRBJ1-2; v_call: TRBV12-3/TRBV12-4; clone_size: .; cdr3_nt: TGTGCCAGCAGTTTTAAGGGGGCGGATGGCTACACCTTC; cdr3_aa: CASSFKGADGYTF
d_call: TRBD1; j_call: TRBJ1-3; v_call: TRBV4-3; clone_size: once; cdr3_nt: TGCGCCAGCAGCCGCTGGACAGGGAGAGGAAACACCATATATTTT; cdr3_aa: CASSRWTGRGNTIYF
d_call: TRBD2; j_call: TRBJ2-1; v_call: TRBV28; clone_size: .; cdr3_nt: TGTGCCAGCACCTCCCCCCGGACTAGCAACTCCTACAATGAGCAGTTCTTC; cdr3_aa: CASTSPRTSNSYNEQFF
d_call: .; j_call: TRBJ2-5; v_call: TRBV6-5; clone_size: .; cdr3_nt: TGTGCCAGCAGTTATGAAGTACGGCAAGAGACCCAGTACTTC; cdr3_aa: CASSYEVRQETQYF
d_call: .; j_call: TRBJ1-1; v_call: TRBV29-1; clone_size: .; cdr3_nt: TGCAGCGTTGAAGATCGAGTACAGATTGAAGCTTTCTTT; cdr3_aa: CSVEDRVQIEAFF
d_call: .; j_call: TRBJ2-7; v_call: TRBV28; clone_size: once; cdr3_nt: TGTGCCAGCACCCCCCCAGGGGTTGCCCACGAGCAGTACTTC; cdr3_aa: CASTPPGVAHEQYF
d_call: TRBD2; j_call: TRBJ2-2; v_call: TRBV4-1; clone_size: few; cdr3_nt: TGCGCCAGCAGCCAAGGCGGGGGGCCCACCGGGGAGCTGTTTTTT; cdr3_aa: CASSQGGGPTGELFF
d_call: .; j_call: TRBJ1-2; v_call: TRBV4-3; clone_size: .; cdr3_nt: TGCGCCAGCAGCCAAGTTCGGGGAGCCAAGGCGGCCGGCTACACCTTC; cdr3_aa: CASSQVRGAKAAGYTF
d_call: .; j_call: TRBJ2-7; v_call: TRBV11-2; clone_size: .; cdr3_nt: TGTGCCAGCAGCTCCAGGGACGAGCAGTACTTC; cdr3_aa: CASSSRDEQYF
d_call: .; j_call: TRBJ1-1; v_call: TRBV19; clone_size: .; cdr3_nt: TGTGCCAGTAGTATTCTCAGGAACACTGAAGCTTTCTTT; cdr3_aa: CASSILRNTEAFF